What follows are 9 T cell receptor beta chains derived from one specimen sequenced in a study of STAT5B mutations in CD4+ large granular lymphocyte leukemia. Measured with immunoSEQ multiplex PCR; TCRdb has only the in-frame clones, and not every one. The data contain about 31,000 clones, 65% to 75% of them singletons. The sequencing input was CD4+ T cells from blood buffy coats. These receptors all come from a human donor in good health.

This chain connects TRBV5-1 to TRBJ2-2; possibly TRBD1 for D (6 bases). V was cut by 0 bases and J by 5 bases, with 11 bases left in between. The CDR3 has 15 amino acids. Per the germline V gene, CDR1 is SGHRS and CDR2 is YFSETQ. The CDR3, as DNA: TGCGCCAGCAGCTTGGGCAGGACAGAGACCGGGGAGCTGTTTTTT. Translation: CASSLGRTETGELFF.

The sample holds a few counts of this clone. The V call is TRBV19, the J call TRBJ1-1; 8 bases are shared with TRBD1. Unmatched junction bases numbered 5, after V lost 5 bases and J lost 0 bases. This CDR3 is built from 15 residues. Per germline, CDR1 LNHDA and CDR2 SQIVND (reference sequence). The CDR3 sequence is CASSFTGGLNTEAFF. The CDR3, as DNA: TGTGCCAGTAGTTTCACAGGGGGTTTGAACACTGAAGCTTTCTTT.

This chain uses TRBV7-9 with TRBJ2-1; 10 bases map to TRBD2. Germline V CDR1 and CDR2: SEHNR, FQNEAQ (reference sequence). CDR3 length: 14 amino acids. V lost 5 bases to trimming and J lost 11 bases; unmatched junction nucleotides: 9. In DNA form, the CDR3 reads TGTGCCAGCAGCGCGGGGACTAGCGATCGTAAGCAGTTCTTC. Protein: CASSAGTSDRKQFF.

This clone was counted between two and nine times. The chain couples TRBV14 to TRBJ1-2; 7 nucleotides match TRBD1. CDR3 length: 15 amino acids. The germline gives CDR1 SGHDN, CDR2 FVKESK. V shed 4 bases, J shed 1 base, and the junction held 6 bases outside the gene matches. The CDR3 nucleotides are TGTGCCAGCAGCCTCAGACAGGGAGATAACTATGGCTACACCTTC. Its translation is CASSLRQGDNYGYTF.

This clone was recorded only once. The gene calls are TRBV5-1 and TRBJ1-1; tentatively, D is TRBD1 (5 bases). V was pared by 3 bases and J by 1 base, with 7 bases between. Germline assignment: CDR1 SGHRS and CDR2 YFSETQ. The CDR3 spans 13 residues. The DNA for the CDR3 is TGCGCCAGCAGCTCCCAGGGGAACACTGAAGCTTTCTTT. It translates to CASSSQGNTEAFF.

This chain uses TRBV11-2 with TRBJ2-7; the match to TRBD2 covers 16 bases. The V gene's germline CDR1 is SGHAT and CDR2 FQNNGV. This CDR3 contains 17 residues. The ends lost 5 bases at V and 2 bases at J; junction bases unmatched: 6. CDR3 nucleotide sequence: TGTGCCAGCAGCCGAGGGACTAGCGGGGGGGGCACCTACGAGCAGTACTTC. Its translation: CASSRGTSGGGTYEQYF. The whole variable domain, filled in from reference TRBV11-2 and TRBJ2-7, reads EAGVAQSPRYKIIEKRQSVAFWCNPISGHATLYWYQQILGQGPKLLIQFQNNGVVDDSQLPKDRFSAERLKGVDSTLKIQPAKLEDSAVYLCASSRGTSGGGTYEQYFGPGTRLTVT.

CDR3 in amino acids: CASALIRGTEGNQPQHF. The DNA for the CDR3 is TGTGCTAGTGCCCTAATTAGGGGGACAGAAGGCAATCAGCCCCAGCATTTT. The chain joins TRBV12-5 to TRBJ1-5; 7 bases fit TRBD1. Trimming removed 7 bases from V and 2 bases from J; junction bases left unmatched: 14. CDR1 is LGHNT and CDR2 is FRNRAP in the germline V gene. The CDR3 runs to 17 residues.

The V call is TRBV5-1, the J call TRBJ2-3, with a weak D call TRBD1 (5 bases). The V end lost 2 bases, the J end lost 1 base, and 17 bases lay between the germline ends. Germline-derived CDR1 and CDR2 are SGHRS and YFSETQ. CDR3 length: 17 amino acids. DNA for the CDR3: TGCGCCAGCAGCTTCTTACAGGCGAACCCCCGCACAGATACGCAGTATTTT. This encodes CASSFLQANPRTDTQYF.

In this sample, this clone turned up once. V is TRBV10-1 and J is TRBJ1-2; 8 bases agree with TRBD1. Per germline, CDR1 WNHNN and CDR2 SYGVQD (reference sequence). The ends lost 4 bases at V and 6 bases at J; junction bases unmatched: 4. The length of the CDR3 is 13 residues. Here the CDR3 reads CASSGQGSHGYTF. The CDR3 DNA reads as TGCGCCAGCAGTGGACAGGGGAGTCATGGCTACACCTTC.